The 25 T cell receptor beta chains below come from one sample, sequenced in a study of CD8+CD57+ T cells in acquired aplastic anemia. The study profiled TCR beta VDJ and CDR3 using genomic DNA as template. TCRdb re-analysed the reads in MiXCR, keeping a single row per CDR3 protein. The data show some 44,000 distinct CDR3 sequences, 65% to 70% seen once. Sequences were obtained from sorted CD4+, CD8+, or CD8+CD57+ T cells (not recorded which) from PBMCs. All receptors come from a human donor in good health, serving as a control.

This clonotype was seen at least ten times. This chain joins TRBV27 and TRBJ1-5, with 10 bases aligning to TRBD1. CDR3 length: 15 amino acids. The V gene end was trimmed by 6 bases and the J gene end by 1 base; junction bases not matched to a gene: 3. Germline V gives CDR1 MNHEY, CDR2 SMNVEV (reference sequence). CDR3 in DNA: TGTGCCAGCAGGACAGGGGGCGGGAGCAATCAGCCCCAGCATTTT. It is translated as CASRTGGGSNQPQHF.

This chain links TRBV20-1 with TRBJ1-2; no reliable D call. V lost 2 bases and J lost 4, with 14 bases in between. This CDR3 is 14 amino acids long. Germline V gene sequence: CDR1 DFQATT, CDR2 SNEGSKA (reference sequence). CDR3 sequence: CSARTPGSFYGYTF. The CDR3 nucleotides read TGCAGTGCTAGAACTCCAGGCTCTTTCTATGGCTACACCTTC.

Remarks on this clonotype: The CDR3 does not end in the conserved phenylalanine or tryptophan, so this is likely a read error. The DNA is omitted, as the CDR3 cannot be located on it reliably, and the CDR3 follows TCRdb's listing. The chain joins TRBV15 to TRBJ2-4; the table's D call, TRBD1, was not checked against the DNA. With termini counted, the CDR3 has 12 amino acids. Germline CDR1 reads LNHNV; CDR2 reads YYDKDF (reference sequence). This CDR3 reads CATSQSNREFVS.

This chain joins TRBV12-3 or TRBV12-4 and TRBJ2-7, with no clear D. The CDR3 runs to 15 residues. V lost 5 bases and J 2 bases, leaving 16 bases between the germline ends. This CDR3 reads CASSQRYGGAYEQYF. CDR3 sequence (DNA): TGTGCCAGCAGTCAAAGATATGGCGGAGCCTACGAGCAGTACTTC.

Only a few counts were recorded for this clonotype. The CDR3 coding sequence is TGCAGTGCTATACCCACAGGGAACTACGAGCAGTACTTC. Translating gives CSAIPTGNYEQYF. The chain links TRBV20-1 to TRBJ2-7; perhaps TRBD1 as D (6 bases). The CDR3 consists of 13 residues. The V gene lost 4 bases and the J gene lost 3 bases, with 13 bases spanning the gap. The germline gives CDR1 DFQATT, CDR2 SNEGSKA (reference sequence).

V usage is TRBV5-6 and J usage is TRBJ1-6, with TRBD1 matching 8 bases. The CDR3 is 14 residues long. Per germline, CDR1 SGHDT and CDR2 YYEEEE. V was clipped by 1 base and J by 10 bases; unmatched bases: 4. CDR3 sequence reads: CASSLWDRNSPLHF. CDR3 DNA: TGTGCCAGCAGCTTGTGGGACAGGAACTCACCCCTCCACTTT.

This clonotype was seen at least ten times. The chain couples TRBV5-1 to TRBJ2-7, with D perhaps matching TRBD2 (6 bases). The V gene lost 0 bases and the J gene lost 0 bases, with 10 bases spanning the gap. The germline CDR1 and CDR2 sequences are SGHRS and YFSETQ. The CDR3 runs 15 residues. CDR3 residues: CASSLAGVISYEQYF. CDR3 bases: TGCGCCAGCAGCTTGGCGGGGGTAATCTCCTACGAGCAGTACTTC.

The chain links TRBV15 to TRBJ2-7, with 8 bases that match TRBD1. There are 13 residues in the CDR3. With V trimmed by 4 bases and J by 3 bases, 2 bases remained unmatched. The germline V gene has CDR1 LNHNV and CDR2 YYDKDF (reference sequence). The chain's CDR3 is CATSMDRDYEQYF. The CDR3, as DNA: TGTGCCACCAGCATGGACAGGGACTACGAGCAGTACTTC.

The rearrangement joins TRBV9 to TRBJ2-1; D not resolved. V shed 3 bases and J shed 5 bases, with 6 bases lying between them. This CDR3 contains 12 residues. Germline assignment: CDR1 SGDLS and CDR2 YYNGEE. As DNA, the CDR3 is TGTGCCAGCAGCGCCAGTGACAATGAGCAGTTCTTC. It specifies CASSASDNEQFF.

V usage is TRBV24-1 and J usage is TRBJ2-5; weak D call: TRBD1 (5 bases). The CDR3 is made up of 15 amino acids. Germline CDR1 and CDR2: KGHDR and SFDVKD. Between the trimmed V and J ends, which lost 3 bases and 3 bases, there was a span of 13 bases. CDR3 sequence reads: CATSDTPGREETQYF. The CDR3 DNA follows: TGTGCCACCAGTGATACGCCTGGCAGGGAAGAGACCCAGTACTTC.

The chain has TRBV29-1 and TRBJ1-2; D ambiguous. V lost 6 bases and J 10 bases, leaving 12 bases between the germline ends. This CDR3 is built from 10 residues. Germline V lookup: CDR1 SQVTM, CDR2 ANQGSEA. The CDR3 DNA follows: TGCAGCGTAGACCTAGGTCCCTACACCTTC. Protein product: CSVDLGPYTF.

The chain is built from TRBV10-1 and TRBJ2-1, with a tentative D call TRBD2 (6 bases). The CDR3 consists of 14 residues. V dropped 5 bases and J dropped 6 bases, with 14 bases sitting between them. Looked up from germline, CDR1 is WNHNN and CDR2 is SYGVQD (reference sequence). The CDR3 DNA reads TGCGCCAGCAGTCACGTCGGGGGAGGCAATGAGCAGTTCTTC. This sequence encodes CASSHVGGGNEQFF.

CDR3 nucleotide sequence: TGTGCCACCAGCTCATCCTCTGGAAACACCATATATTTT. Translation: CATSSSSGNTIYF. This rearrangement joins TRBV15 to TRBJ1-3; no definite D call. The CDR3 has 13 amino acids. Germline V gene data show CDR1 as LNHNV and CDR2 as YYDKDF (reference sequence). V was shortened by 5 bases and J by 0 bases, with 5 bases between the two germline ends.

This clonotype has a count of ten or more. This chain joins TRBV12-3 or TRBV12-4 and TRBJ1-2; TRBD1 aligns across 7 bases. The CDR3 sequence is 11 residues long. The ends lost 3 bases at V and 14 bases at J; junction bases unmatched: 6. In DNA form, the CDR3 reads TGTGCCAGCAGTTTCACAGGGGACTCTACCTTC. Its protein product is CASSFTGDSTF.

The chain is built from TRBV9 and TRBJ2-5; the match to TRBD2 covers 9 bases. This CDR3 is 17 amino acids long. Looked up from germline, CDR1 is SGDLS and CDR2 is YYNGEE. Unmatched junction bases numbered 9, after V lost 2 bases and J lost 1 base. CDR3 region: CASSVGLAGAFQETQYF. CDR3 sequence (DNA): TGTGCCAGCAGCGTCGGGTTAGCGGGAGCCTTCCAAGAGACCCAGTACTTC.

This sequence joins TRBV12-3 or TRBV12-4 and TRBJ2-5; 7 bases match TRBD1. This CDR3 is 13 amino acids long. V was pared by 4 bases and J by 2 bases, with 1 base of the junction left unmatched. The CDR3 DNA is TGTGCCAGCAGTTCGGGACAGCAAGAGACCCAGTACTTC. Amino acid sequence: CASSSGQQETQYF.

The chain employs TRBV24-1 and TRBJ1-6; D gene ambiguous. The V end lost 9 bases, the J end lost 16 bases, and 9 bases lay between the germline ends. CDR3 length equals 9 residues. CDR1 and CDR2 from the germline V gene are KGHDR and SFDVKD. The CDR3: CATPLSLHF. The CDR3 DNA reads TGTGCCACCCCCTTGTCTCTCCACTTT.

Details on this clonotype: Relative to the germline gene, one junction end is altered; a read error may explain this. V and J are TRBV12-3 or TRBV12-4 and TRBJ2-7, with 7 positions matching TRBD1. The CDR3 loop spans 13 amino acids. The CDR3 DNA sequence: TGTGTCAGCAGTTTTGGCAGGGGGTACGAGCAGTACTTC. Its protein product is CVSSFGRGYEQYF.

In DNA, the CDR3 is TGTGCCAGTAGTATCGGGCGTGGCAATCAGCCCCAGCATTTT. It is translated as CASSIGRGNQPQHF. The rearrangement uses TRBV19 and TRBJ1-5, with D uncertain. The CDR3 contains 14 residues. The ends were cut back, 3 bases at V and 2 bases at J, with 8 bases in the middle. Germline lookup yields CDR1 LNHDA and CDR2 SQIVND (reference sequence).

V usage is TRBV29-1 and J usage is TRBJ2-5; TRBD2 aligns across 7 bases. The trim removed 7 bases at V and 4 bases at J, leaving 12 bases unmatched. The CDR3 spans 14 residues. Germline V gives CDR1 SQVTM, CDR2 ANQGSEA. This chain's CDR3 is CSGGGRGPGETQYF. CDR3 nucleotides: TGCAGCGGGGGGGGTCGGGGACCAGGAGAGACCCAGTACTTC. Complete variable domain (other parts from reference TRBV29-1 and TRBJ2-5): SAVISQKPSRDICQRGTSLTIQCQVDSQVTMMFWYRQQPGQSLTLIATANQGSEATYESGFVIDKFPISRPNLTFSTLTVSNMSPEDSSIYLCSGGGRGPGETQYFGPGTRLLVL.

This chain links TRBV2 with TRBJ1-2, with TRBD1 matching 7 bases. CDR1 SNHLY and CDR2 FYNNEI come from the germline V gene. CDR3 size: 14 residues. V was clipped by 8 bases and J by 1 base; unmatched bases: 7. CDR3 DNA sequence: TGTGCCAGCTCCGGGACAGTCCTTAACTATGGCTACACCTTC. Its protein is CASSGTVLNYGYTF.

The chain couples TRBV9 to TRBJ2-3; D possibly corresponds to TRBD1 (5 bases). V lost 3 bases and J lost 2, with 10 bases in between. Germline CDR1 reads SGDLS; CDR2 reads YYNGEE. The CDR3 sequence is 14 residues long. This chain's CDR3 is CASSGGRATDTQYF. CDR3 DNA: TGTGCCAGCAGCGGGGGCAGAGCCACAGATACGCAGTATTTT.

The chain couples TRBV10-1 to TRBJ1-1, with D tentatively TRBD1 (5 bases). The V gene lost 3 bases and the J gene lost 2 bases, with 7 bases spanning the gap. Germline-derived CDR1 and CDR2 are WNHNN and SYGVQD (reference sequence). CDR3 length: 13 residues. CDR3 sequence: CASSDGGNTEAFF. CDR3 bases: TGCGCCAGCAGTGATGGGGGAAACACTGAAGCTTTCTTT.

The CDR3 DNA reads as TGTGCCAGTAGTATATCGAGTGGCACTGAAGCTTTCTTT. Translated, it gives CASSISSGTEAFF. This chain connects TRBV19 to TRBJ1-1; no reliable D call. Trimming removed 2 bases from V and 4 bases from J, with 8 bases in between. The CDR3 length is 13 residues. CDR1 LNHDA and CDR2 SQIVND come from the germline V gene (reference sequence).

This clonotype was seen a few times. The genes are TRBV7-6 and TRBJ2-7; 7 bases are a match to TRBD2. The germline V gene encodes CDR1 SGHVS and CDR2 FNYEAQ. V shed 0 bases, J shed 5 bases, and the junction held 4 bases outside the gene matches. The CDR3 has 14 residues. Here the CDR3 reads CASSLAGGVDEQYF. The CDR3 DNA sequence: TGTGCCAGCAGCTTAGCGGGGGGGGTCGACGAGCAGTACTTC. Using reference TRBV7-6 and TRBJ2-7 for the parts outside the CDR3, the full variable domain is GAGVSQSPRYKVTKRGQDVALRCDPISGHVSLYWYRQALGQGPEFLTYFNYEAQQDKSGLPNDRFSAERPEGSISTLTIQRTEQRDSAMYRCASSLAGGVDEQYFGPGTRLTVT.